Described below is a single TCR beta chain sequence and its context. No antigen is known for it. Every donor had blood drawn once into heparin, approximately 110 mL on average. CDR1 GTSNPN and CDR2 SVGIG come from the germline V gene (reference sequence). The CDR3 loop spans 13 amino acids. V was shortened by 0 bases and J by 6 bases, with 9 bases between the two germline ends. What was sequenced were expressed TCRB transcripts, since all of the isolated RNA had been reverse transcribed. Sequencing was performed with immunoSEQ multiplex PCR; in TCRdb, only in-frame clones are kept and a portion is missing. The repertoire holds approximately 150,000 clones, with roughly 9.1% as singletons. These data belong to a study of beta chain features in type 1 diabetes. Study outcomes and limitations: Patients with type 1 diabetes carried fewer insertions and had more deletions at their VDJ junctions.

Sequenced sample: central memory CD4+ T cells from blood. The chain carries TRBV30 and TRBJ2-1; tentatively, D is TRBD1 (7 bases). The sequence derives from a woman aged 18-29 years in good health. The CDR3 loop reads CAWSVQGGNEQFF. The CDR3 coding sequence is TGTGCCTGGAGTGTCCAGGGGGGCAATGAGCAGTTCTTC.